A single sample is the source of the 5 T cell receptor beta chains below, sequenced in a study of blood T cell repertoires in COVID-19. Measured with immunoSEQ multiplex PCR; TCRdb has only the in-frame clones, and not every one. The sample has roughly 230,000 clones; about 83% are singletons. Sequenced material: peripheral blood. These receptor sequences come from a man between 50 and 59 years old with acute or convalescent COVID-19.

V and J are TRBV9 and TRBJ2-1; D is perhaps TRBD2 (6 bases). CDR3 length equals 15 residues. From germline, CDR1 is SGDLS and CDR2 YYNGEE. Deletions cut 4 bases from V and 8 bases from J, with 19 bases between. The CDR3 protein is CASSISGLGMHEQFF. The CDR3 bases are TGTGCCAGCAGCATCAGCGGGTTAGGGATGCATGAGCAGTTCTTC. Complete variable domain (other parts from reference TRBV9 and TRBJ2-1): DSGVTQTPKHLITATGQRVTLRCSPRSGDLSVYWYQQSLDQGLQFLIQYYNGEERAKGNILERFSAQQFPDLHSELNLSSLELGDSALYFCASSISGLGMHEQFFGPGTRLTVL.

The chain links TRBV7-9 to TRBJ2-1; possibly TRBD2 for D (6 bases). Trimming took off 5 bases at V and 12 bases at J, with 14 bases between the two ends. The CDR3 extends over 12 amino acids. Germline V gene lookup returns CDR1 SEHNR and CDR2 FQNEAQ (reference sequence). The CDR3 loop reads CASSIGGGRQFF. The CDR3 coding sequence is TGTGCCAGCAGCATAGGAGGAGGGAGGCAGTTCTTC.

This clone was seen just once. The CDR3 spells CASRLGQDEQYF. Here the CDR3 DNA reads TGTGCCAGTAGATTAGGACAGGACGAGCAGTACTTC. The V and J genes are TRBV19 and TRBJ2-7, with 7 bases identical to TRBD1. Germline-derived CDR1 and CDR2 are LNHDA and SQIVND (reference sequence). V lost 6 bases to trimming and J lost 5 bases; unmatched junction nucleotides: 4. The CDR3 spans 12 residues. The whole variable domain, filled in from reference TRBV19 and TRBJ2-7, reads DGGITQSPKYLFRKEGQNVTLSCEQNLNHDAMYWYRQDPGQGLRLIYYSQIVNDFQKGDIAEGYSVSREKKESFPLTVTSAQKNPTAFYLCASRLGQDEQYFGPGTRLTVT.

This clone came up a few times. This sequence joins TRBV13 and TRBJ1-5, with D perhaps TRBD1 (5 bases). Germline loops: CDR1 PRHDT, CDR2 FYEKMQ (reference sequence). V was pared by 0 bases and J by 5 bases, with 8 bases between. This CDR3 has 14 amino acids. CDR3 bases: TGTGCCAGCAGCTTAGGTGCGGGGGATCAGCCCCAGCATTTT. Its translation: CASSLGAGDQPQHF. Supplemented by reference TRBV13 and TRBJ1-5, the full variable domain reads AAGVIQSPRHLIKEKRETATLKCYPIPRHDTVYWYQQGPGQDPQFLISFYEKMQSDKGSIPDRFSAQQFSDYHSELNMSSLELGDSALYFCASSLGAGDQPQHFGDGTRLSIL.

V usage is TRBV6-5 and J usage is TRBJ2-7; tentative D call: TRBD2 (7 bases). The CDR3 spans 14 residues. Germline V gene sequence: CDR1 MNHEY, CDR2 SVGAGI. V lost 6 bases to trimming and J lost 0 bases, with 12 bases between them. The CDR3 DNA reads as TGTGCCAGCAGGGAGGGGGGGCCCTCCTACGAGCAGTACTTC. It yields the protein CASREGGPSYEQYF.